What follows are 19 T cell receptor beta chains derived from one specimen sequenced in a study of monozygotic twins with inflammatory bowel disease. Using the 5' RACE reads, TCRdb records one entry per CDR3 protein without DNA. The sample table sets out some 90,000 distinct CDR3 sequences. Input material: blood. The receptor source for this set is a human donor with ulcerative colitis or Crohn's disease, or a healthy co-twin of an affected twin (not recorded which).

J is TRBJ2-1 and V is TRBV6-6; TCRdb gives TRBD1 as the D gene, but with no DNA this cannot be confirmed. The germline V gene has CDR1 MNHNY and CDR2 SVGAGI (reference sequence). The CDR3 runs to 12 residues. The CDR3 loop is CASKAGEGIQFF.

The V and J genes are TRBV21-1 and TRBJ1-2. TRBV21-1 is a pseudogene segment. This CDR3 has 14 residues. The CDR3 region is CASSKDHENYGYTF.

The V call is TRBV7-9, the J call TRBJ1-5. This CDR3 has 13 amino acids. CDR1 is SEHNR and CDR2 is FQNEAQ in the germline V gene (reference sequence). CDR3 loop: CASSRQENQPQHF. Filled out from reference TRBV7-9 and TRBJ1-5, the complete variable domain reads DTGVSQNPRHKITKRGQNVTFRCDPISEHNRLYWYRQTLGQGPEFLTYFQNEAQLEKSRLLSDRFSAERPKGSFSTLEIQRTEQGDSAMYLCASSRQENQPQHFGDGTRLSIL.

The V gene is TRBV14, the J gene TRBJ1-6; TCRdb outputs TRBD1, but without DNA this stays unchecked. CDR3 length: 14 residues. The germline V gene has CDR1 SGHDN and CDR2 FVKESK. The chain's CDR3 is CASSRDIRNSPLHF.

The J gene is TRBJ2-2, the V gene TRBV5-1. Germline-derived CDR1 and CDR2 are SGHRS and YFSETQ. The CDR3 contains 16 residues. CDR3 residues: CASSPTPPRYTGELFF.

J is TRBJ2-1 and V is TRBV9; TCRdb names TRBD1, which stays unverified in the absence of DNA. This CDR3 has 15 amino acids. Germline CDR1 and CDR2: SGDLS and YYNGEE. CDR3 sequence reads: CASSEQGNSYNEQFF.

This chain uses TRBV4-2 with TRBJ1-6; TCRdb proposes TRBD1, but this gene call is untestable without DNA. Germline values: CDR1 LGHNA, CDR2 YNFKEQ. This CDR3 has 15 amino acids. CDR3 region: CASSQPTGYNSPLHF.

The chain recombines TRBV24-1 with TRBJ2-1; without DNA, the TCRdb call of TRBD1 cannot be checked. Germline values: CDR1 KGHDR, CDR2 SFDVKD. The CDR3 loop spans 16 amino acids. The CDR3 sequence is CATSDLDNRGHNEQFF.

The chain has TRBV20-1 and TRBJ1-2. Germline CDR1 and CDR2: DFQATT and SNEGSKA (reference sequence). The CDR3 runs to 14 residues. CDR3 sequence reads: CSARGKGSDYGYTF.

The chain recombines TRBV5-1 with TRBJ1-1; there is no DNA to check the TCRdb D call of TRBD1. The CDR3 totals 14 residues. In germline, CDR1 is SGHRS, CDR2 YFSETQ. This chain's CDR3 is CASIPGTANTEAFF.

The rearrangement uses TRBV4-1 and TRBJ1-4; TCRdb proposes TRBD1, but this gene call is untestable without DNA. Germline V gives CDR1 MGHRA, CDR2 YSYEKL. The CDR3 is 13 residues long. CDR3: CASSLLRGEKLFF.

The chain carries TRBV5-8 and TRBJ1-2. Germline CDR1 reads SGHTS; CDR2 reads YDEGEE. The CDR3 runs 14 residues. The CDR3 here is CASSLRVWRRGYTF.

This chain uses TRBV19 with TRBJ2-2; the TCRdb D gene call, TRBD2, has no DNA to confirm it. The CDR3 is 16 residues long. Germline loops: CDR1 LNHDA, CDR2 SQIVND (reference sequence). CDR3 region: CASSEQGGLANGELFF.

V gene TRBV20-1 combines with J gene TRBJ2-2; TCRdb returns TRBD1, unconfirmable since there is no DNA. The CDR3 totals 14 residues. In germline, CDR1 is DFQATT, CDR2 SNEGSKA (reference sequence). CDR3 in amino acids: CSATGTMNTGELFF.

This sequence joins TRBV4-1 and TRBJ1-5; TCRdb outputs TRBD1, but without DNA this stays unchecked. Germline CDR1 and CDR2: MGHRA and YSYEKL. The CDR3 has 18 amino acids. CDR3 region: CASSQGTGGQPSNQPQHF.

V gene TRBV4-1 combines with J gene TRBJ2-1; TCRdb selects TRBD2, and the lack of DNA leaves this call unchecked. This CDR3 spans 14 amino acids. The V gene's germline CDR1 is MGHRA and CDR2 YSYEKL. CDR3 region: CASSQVGTRNEQFF.

This CDR3 is CASSYEGTAGSPLHF. The chain has TRBV6-5 and TRBJ1-6. Germline CDR1 and CDR2: MNHEY and SVGAGI. The CDR3 loop spans 15 amino acids.

This rearrangement joins TRBV7-9 to TRBJ1-1; TCRdb's assignment of TRBD1 cannot be checked, as there is no DNA. The CDR3 contains 14 residues. The germline V gene encodes CDR1 SEHNR and CDR2 FQNEAQ (reference sequence). The CDR3 is CASRRDRLNTEAFF.

This chain connects TRBV12-3 or TRBV12-4 to TRBJ2-1; TCRdb proposes TRBD2, but this gene call is untestable without DNA. The CDR3 extends over 15 amino acids. CDR3 sequence reads: CASRRLAGGYNEQFF.